This T cell receptor (beta chain) originates from a study of blood T cell repertoires in COVID-19. At the level of the study: PBMCs, B-cell-depleted T cells, or T cells provided the cDNA or gDNA that made up the material.

CDR1 is SGHDT, CDR2 YYEEEE, per germline. The CDR3 spans 14 residues. The V end lost 1 base, the J end lost 3 bases, and 8 bases lay between the germline ends. Authors' data handling: The authors estimated nucleated cell counts from reference gene primer amplification. TCRdb's table, derived via immunoSEQ multiplex PCR, lists solely in-frame clones and lacks some. V, J and clone size derive from that table, while D and trimming were established from the DNA sequence. The data hold 250,000 to 300,000 clones, with 84% observed a single time. The chain recombines TRBV5-6 with TRBJ2-1; TRBD2 might be the D (5 bases). This TCR was recovered from a man aged 55-75 years with acute or convalescent COVID-19. Sequencing input: peripheral blood. CDR3: CASSLTGDYNEQFF. The CDR3 DNA follows: TGTGCCAGCAGCTTGACCGGGGACTACAATGAGCAGTTCTTC.